This T cell receptor beta chain was identified in a study of blood T cells in healthy people across ages. The overall study: Capture by template switching was about one barcoded beta molecule per two T cells.

Points from the study as a whole: With unsorted PBMCs, a conclusive comparison of naive versus antigen-experienced cells was not possible.

In this sample, this clonotype turned up a few times. Antigen unknown. A second 7 to 11 cycle PCR used barcoded and J-beta primers. TCRdb passed the 5' RACE reads through MiXCR, listing each CDR3 protein once. The sample includes about 1.7 million distinct CDR3 sequences, under 30% of them seen just once. Trimming removed 4 bases from V and 7 bases from J; junction bases left unmatched: 2. The germline V gene encodes CDR1 MNHNS and CDR2 SASEGT. The CDR3 loop spans 13 amino acids. The chain recombines TRBV6-1 with TRBJ2-1; the match to TRBD1 covers 9 bases. The sample consisted of blood. This TCR came from a woman in her 30s in good health. The CDR3 nucleotides are TGTGCCAGCAGTGGGACAGGGGTGAATGAGCAGTTCTTC. As protein: CASSGTGVNEQFF.